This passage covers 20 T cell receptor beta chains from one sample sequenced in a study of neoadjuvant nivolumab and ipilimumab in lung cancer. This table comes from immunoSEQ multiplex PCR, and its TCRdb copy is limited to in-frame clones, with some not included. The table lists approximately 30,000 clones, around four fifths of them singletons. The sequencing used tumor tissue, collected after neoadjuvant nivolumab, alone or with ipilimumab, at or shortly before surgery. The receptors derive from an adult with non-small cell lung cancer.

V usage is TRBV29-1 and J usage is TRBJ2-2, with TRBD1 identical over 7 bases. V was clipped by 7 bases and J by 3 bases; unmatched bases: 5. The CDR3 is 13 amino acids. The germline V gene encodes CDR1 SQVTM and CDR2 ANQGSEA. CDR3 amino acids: CSARQGHTGELFF. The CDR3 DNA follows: TGCAGCGCGAGACAGGGCCACACCGGGGAGCTGTTTTTT.

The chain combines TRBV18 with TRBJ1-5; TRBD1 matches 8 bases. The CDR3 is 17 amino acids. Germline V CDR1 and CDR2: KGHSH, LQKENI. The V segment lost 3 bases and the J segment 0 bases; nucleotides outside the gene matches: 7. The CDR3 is CASSPGQALYSNQPQHF. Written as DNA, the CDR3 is TGTGCCAGCTCACCGGGACAGGCGCTCTATAGCAATCAGCCCCAGCATTTT.

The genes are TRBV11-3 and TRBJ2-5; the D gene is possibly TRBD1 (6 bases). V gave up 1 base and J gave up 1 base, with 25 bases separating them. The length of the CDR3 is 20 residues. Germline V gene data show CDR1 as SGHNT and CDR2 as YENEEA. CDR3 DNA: TGTGCCAGCAGCTTAGGCCAACAGGGACGGCCGAAGGGTATCCAAGAGACCCAGTACTTC. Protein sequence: CASSLGQQGRPKGIQETQYF.

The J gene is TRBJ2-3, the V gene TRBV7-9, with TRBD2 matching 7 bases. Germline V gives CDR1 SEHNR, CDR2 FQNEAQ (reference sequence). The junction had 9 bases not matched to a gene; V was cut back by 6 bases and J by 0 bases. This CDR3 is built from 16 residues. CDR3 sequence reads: CASSLVLAVSTDTQYF. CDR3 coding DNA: TGTGCCAGCAGTCTCGTCCTAGCGGTTAGCACAGATACGCAGTATTTT.

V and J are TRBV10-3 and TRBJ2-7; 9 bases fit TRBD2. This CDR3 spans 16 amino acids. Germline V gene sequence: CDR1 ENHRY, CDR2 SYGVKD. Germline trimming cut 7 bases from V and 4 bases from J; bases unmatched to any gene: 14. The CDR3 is CAINGEGGRAIYEQYF. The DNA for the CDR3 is TGTGCCATCAACGGGGAGGGCGGGAGGGCCATATACGAGCAGTACTTC.

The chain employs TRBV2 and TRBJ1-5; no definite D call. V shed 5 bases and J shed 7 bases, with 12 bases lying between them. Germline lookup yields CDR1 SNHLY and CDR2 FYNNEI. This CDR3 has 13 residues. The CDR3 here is CASSKDTRQPQHF. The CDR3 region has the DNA TGTGCCAGCAGTAAAGACACCCGGCAGCCCCAGCATTTT. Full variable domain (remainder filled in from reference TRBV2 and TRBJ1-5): EPEVTQTPSHQVTQMGQEVILRCVPISNHLYFYWYRQILGQKVEFLVSFYNNEISEKSEIFDDQFSVERPDGSNFTLKIRSTKLEDSAMYFCASSKDTRQPQHFGDGTRLSIL.

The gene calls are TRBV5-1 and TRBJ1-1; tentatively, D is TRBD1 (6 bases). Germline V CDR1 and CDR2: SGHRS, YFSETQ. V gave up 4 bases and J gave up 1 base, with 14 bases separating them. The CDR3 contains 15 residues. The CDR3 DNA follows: TGCGCCAGCAGCCGGGGGGCGGGGGAGAACACTGAAGCTTTCTTT. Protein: CASSRGAGENTEAFF.

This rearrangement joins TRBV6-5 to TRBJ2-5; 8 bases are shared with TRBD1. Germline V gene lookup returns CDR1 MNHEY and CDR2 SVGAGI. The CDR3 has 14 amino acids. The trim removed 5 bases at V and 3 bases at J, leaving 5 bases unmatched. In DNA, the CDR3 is TGTGCCAGCAGTCCCCGGACAGGGAAAGAGACCCAGTACTTC. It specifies CASSPRTGKETQYF.

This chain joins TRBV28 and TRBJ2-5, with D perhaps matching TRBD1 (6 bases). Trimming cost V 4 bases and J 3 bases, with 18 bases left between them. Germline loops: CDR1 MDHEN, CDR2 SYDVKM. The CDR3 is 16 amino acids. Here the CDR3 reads CASSSRTDSPKETQYF. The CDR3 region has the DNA TGTGCCAGCAGTTCTAGGACAGACTCACCAAAAGAGACCCAGTACTTC.

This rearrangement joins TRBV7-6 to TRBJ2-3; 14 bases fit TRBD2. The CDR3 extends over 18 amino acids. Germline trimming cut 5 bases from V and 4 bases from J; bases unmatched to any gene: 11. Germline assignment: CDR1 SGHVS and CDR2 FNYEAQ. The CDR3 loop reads CASSHRLAGGRSADTQYF. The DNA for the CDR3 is TGTGCCAGCAGCCACCGACTAGCGGGAGGGCGTTCCGCAGATACGCAGTATTTT. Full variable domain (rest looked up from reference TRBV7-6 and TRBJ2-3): GAGVSQSPRYKVTKRGQDVALRCDPISGHVSLYWYRQALGQGPEFLTYFNYEAQQDKSGLPNDRFSAERPEGSISTLTIQRTEQRDSAMYRCASSHRLAGGRSADTQYFGPGTRLTVL.

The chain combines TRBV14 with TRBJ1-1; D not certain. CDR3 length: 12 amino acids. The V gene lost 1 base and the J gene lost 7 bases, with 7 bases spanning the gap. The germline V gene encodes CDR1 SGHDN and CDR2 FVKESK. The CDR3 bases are TGTGCCAGCAGCCAAGGCCCGGATGAAGCTTTCTTT. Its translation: CASSQGPDEAFF.

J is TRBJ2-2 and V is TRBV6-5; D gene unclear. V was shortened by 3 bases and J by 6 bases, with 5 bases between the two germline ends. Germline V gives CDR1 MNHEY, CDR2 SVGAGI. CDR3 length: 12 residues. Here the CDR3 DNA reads TGTGCCAGCAGTTATCAGGCCGGGGAGCTGTTTTTT. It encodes CASSYQAGELFF.

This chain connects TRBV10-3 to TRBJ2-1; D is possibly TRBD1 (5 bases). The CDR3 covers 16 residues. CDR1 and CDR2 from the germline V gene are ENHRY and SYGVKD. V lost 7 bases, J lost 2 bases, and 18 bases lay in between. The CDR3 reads CAIKKGNANTYNEQFF. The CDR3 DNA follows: TGTGCCATCAAAAAGGGGAACGCGAACACCTACAATGAGCAGTTCTTC.

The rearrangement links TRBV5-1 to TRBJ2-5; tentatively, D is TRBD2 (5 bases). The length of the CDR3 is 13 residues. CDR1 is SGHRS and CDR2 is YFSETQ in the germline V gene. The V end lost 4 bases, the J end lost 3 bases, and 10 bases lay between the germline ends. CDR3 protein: CASSEGQEETQYF. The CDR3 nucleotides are TGCGCCAGCAGCGAGGGCCAGGAAGAGACCCAGTACTTC. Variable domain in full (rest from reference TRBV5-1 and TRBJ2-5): KAGVTQTPRYLIKTRGQQVTLSCSPISGHRSVSWYQQTPGQGLQFLFEYFSETQRNKGNFPGRFSGRQFSNSRSEMNVSTLELGDSALYLCASSEGQEETQYFGPGTRLLVL.

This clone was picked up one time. CDR3 sequence reads: CASSLGQGQGYGYTF. In DNA form, the CDR3 reads TGTGCCAGCAGCTTAGGACAGGGGCAGGGCTATGGCTACACCTTC. The V call is TRBV7-2, the J call TRBJ1-2; 8 nucleotides match TRBD1. CDR1 and CDR2 from the germline V gene are SGHTA and FQGNSA. The CDR3 spans 15 residues. After removal of 1 base from V and 4 bases from J, the junction contained 5 bases not matched to a gene.

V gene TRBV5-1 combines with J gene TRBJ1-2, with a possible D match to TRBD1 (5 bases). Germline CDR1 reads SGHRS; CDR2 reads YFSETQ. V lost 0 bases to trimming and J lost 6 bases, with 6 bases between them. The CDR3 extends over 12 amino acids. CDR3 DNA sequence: TGCGCCAGCAGCTTGGTAGGGGATGGCTACACCTTC. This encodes CASSLVGDGYTF.

The CDR3: CASSLGGEGQGYTF. DNA of the CDR3: TGTGCCAGCAGCTTAGGCGGGGAAGGACAGGGCTACACCTTC. This chain uses TRBV11-2 with TRBJ1-2; D possibly corresponds to TRBD1 (6 bases). Between the trimmed V and J ends, which lost 1 base and 8 bases, there was a span of 14 bases. CDR1 is SGHAT and CDR2 is FQNNGV in the germline V gene. The CDR3 is made up of 14 amino acids.

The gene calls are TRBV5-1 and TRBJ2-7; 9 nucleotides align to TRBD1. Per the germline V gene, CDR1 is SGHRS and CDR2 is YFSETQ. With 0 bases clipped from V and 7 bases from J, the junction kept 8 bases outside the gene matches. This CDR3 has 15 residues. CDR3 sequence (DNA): TGCGCCAGCAGCTTGGTGGGACAGGGCGTGGGGGAGCAGTACTTC. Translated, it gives CASSLVGQGVGEQYF. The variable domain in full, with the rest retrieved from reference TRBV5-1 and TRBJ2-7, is KAGVTQTPRYLIKTRGQQVTLSCSPISGHRSVSWYQQTPGQGLQFLFEYFSETQRNKGNFPGRFSGRQFSNSRSEMNVSTLELGDSALYLCASSLVGQGVGEQYFGPGTRLTVT.

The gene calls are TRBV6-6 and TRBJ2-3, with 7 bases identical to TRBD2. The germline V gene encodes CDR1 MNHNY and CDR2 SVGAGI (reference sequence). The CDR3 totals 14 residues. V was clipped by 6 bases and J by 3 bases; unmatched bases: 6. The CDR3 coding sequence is TGTGCCAGCAGGAGGGAGGGGACGACAGATACGCAGTATTTT. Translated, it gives CASRREGTTDTQYF.

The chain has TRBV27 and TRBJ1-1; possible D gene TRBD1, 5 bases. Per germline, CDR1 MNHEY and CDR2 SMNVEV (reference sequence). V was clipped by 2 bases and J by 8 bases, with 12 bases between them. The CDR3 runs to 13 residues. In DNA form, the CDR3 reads TGTGCCAGCAGTTTAAGGGACGGGTGGGAAGCTTTCTTT. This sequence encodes CASSLRDGWEAFF.